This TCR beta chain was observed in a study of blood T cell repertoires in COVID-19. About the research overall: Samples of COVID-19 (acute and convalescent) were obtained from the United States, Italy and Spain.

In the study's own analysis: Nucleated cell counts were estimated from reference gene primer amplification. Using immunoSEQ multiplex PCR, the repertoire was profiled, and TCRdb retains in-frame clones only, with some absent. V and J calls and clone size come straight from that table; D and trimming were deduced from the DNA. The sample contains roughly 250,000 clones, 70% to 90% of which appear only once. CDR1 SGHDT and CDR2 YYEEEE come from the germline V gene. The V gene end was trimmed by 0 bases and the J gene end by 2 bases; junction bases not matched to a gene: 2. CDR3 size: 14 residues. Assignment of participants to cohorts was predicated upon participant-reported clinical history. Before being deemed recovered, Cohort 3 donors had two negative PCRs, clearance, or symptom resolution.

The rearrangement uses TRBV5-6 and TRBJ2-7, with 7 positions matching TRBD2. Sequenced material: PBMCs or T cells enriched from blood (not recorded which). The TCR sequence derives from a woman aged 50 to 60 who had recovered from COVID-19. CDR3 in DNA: TGTGCCAGCAGCTTGGTTACTAGCGCCTACGAGCAGTACTTC. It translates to CASSLVTSAYEQYF.